The 16 T cell receptor beta chains below all came from one sample that was sequenced in a study of spatial heterogeneity in lung cancer. Indicated time point: sample taken at primary tumor resection. In TCRdb, the 5' RACE reads were re-called with MiXCR into one record per CDR3 protein. The repertoire holds approximately 44,000 distinct CDR3 sequences, with 12% to 15% as singletons. The source was PBMCs, collected at surgery. These receptors all stem from a male donor with early-stage non-small cell lung cancer.

V usage is TRBV6-2 or TRBV6-3 and J usage is TRBJ2-1; 8 nucleotides match TRBD2. This CDR3 is 15 amino acids long. CDR1 MNHEY and CDR2 SVGEGT come from the germline V gene. V trimming: 8 bases; J trimming: 8 bases; junction bases outside the gene matches: 14. The CDR3 spells CASRRRTSNRHEQFF. The CDR3 region has the DNA TGTGCCAGCCGTAGGAGGACTAGCAACCGACATGAGCAGTTCTTC.

This chain uses TRBV5-6 with TRBJ2-7; D is possibly TRBD1 (5 bases). Trimming pared 6 bases from V and 3 bases from J, leaving 19 bases between. The germline gives CDR1 SGHDT, CDR2 YYEEEE. This CDR3 has 15 residues. In DNA form, the CDR3 reads TGTGCCAGCACCACTTCCGCAGGGAACAGCTACGAGCAGTACTTC. Protein: CASTTSAGNSYEQYF.

This clonotype was counted a few times. The chain links TRBV6-5 to TRBJ1-1; 8 bases align to TRBD1. CDR1 and CDR2 (germline): MNHEY, SVGAGI. CDR3 size: 15 residues. Trimming cost V 7 bases and J 4 bases; bases outside gene matches: 11. The CDR3 reads CASIAGTGRGTEAFF. CDR3 DNA: TGTGCCAGCATTGCCGGGACAGGTAGGGGCACTGAAGCTTTCTTT.

This clonotype was detected many times. V usage is TRBV5-1 and J usage is TRBJ1-6, with TRBD1 identical over 9 bases. Germline trimming cut 3 bases from V and 6 bases from J; bases unmatched to any gene: 4. CDR3 size: 15 residues. Looked up from germline, CDR1 is SGHRS and CDR2 is YFSETQ. The CDR3 loop reads CASSWGTGINSPLHF. The CDR3 nucleotides read TGCGCCAGCAGCTGGGGGACAGGGATTAATTCACCCCTCCACTTT. Complete variable domain (other parts from reference TRBV5-1 and TRBJ1-6): KAGVTQTPRYLIKTRGQQVTLSCSPISGHRSVSWYQQTPGQGLQFLFEYFSETQRNKGNFPGRFSGRQFSNSRSEMNVSTLELGDSALYLCASSWGTGINSPLHFGNGTRLTVT.

The V call is TRBV2, the J call TRBJ2-7; D call uncertain. The CDR3 has 13 amino acids. Trimming removed 7 bases at V and 3 bases at J, with 13 bases between. CDR1 SNHLY and CDR2 FYNNEI come from the germline V gene. The CDR3 loop is CASNGDGYYEQYF. The CDR3 nucleotides are TGTGCCAGCAATGGAGACGGCTACTACGAGCAGTACTTC.

In its sample, this clonotype was seen a few times. The chain has TRBV20-1 and TRBJ2-3; the D is unclear. V was cut by 6 bases and J by 1 base, with 14 bases left in between. CDR1 DFQATT and CDR2 SNEGSKA come from the germline V gene (reference sequence). The CDR3 runs to 14 residues. CDR3 in DNA: TGCAGTGCCGCGTCCCAAGAACGCACAGATACGCAGTATTTT. This codes for CSAASQERTDTQYF.

The chain recombines TRBV29-1 with TRBJ2-5, with D perhaps TRBD2 (6 bases). Germline assignment: CDR1 SQVTM and CDR2 ANQGSEA. CDR3 size: 10 residues. The CDR3 DNA sequence: TGCGGTGCCGGGAGTGAGACCCAGTACTTC. It translates to CGAGSETQYF.

This clonotype was picked up a small number of times. The chain combines TRBV5-6 with TRBJ2-3; the D gene is possibly TRBD1 (6 bases). Deletions cut 1 base from V and 5 bases from J, with 14 bases between. Germline V lookup: CDR1 SGHDT, CDR2 YYEEEE. The CDR3 length is 15 residues. The CDR3 DNA reads as TGTGCCAGCAGCTTGCAGGGGATCCACATAGATACGCAGTATTTT. Protein sequence: CASSLQGIHIDTQYF. Together with reference TRBV5-6 and TRBJ2-3, the CDR3 gives the full variable domain: DAGVTQSPTHLIKTRGQQVTLRCSPKSGHDTVSWYQQALGQGPQFIFQYYEEEERQRGNFPDRFSGHQFPNYSSELNVNALLLGDSALYLCASSLQGIHIDTQYFGPGTRLTVL.

The rearrangement uses TRBV14 and TRBJ1-4; D unclear. The V and J ends lost 1 base and 7 bases respectively, with 19 bases between them. The CDR3 has 17 residues. Germline V gene sequence: CDR1 SGHDN, CDR2 FVKESK. The CDR3 DNA sequence: TGTGCCAGCAGCCAAGGAAAATTATGGGTGAGAGGTGAAAAACTGTTTTTT. This encodes CASSQGKLWVRGEKLFF.

This clonotype was seen a few times. This chain uses TRBV4-1 with TRBJ1-2, with a possible D match to TRBD1 (5 bases). The CDR3 runs 17 residues. Germline CDR1 and CDR2: MGHRA and YSYEKL. The ends were cut back, 0 bases at V and 0 bases at J, with 14 bases in the middle. Here the CDR3 reads CASSQDEGTASNYGYTF. The DNA for the CDR3 is TGCGCCAGCAGCCAAGATGAAGGGACGGCATCTAACTATGGCTACACCTTC.

This clonotype was counted at least ten times. V gene TRBV25-1 combines with J gene TRBJ2-7, with 9 bases matching TRBD1. The CDR3 runs 14 residues. Germline-derived CDR1 and CDR2 are MGHDK and SYGVNS. V trimming: 7 bases; J trimming: 5 bases; junction bases outside the gene matches: 9. The CDR3 is CASNGQGSLDEQYF. The DNA for the CDR3 is TGTGCCAGCAACGGACAGGGGAGTCTGGACGAGCAGTACTTC.

V gene TRBV6-5 combines with J gene TRBJ1-1, with no clear D. The CDR3 has 14 residues. Germline CDR1 is MNHEY and CDR2 is SVGAGI. V was pared by 7 bases and J by 0 bases, with 12 bases between. This CDR3 is CASTQGFLNTEAFF. The DNA of the CDR3 is TGTGCCAGCACCCAAGGGTTCTTGAACACTGAAGCTTTCTTT.

This clonotype was seen at least ten times. The V call is TRBV9, the J call TRBJ2-1; tentatively, D is TRBD1 or TRBD2 (6 bases each). From germline, CDR1 is SGDLS and CDR2 YYNGEE. Trimming removed 0 bases at V and 1 base at J, with 8 bases between. This CDR3 region has 15 residues. CDR3 in amino acids: CASSVGGGSYNEQFF. DNA for the CDR3: TGTGCCAGCAGCGTAGGAGGGGGGTCCTACAATGAGCAGTTCTTC. The full variable domain, rest sourced from reference TRBV9 and TRBJ2-1, is DSGVTQTPKHLITATGQRVTLRCSPRSGDLSVYWYQQSLDQGLQFLIQYYNGEERAKGNILERFSAQQFPDLHSELNLSSLELGDSALYFCASSVGGGSYNEQFFGPGTRLTVL.

The rearrangement joins TRBV11-2 to TRBJ2-3, with TRBD2 identical over 11 bases. V was pared by 3 bases and J by 9 bases, with 11 bases of the junction left unmatched. CDR3 length equals 16 residues. Per the germline V gene, CDR1 is SGHAT and CDR2 is FQNNGV. The CDR3 sequence: CASSFSRASGGQTQYF. The CDR3 DNA reads as TGTGCCAGCAGCTTTTCTAGGGCTAGCGGGGGGCAAACGCAGTATTTT.

This clonotype was found a few times. The chain couples TRBV20-1 to TRBJ2-7; D perhaps matches TRBD1 (5 bases). Germline CDR1 DFQATT, CDR2 SNEGSKA (reference sequence). The CDR3 extends over 12 amino acids. Written as DNA, the CDR3 is TGCAGCCATAGGGCAGGGTCCTACGAGCAGTACTTC. Protein sequence: CSHRAGSYEQYF.

This clonotype was observed a few times. The V and J genes are TRBV24-1 and TRBJ2-4; D gene ambiguous. The CDR3 totals 15 residues. Trimming pared 5 bases from V and 3 bases from J, leaving 13 bases between. The V gene's germline CDR1 is KGHDR and CDR2 SFDVKD. DNA of the CDR3: TGTGCCACCAGTGTCGACACGGCCTTCAAAAACATTCAGTACTTC. Its translation is CATSVDTAFKNIQYF.